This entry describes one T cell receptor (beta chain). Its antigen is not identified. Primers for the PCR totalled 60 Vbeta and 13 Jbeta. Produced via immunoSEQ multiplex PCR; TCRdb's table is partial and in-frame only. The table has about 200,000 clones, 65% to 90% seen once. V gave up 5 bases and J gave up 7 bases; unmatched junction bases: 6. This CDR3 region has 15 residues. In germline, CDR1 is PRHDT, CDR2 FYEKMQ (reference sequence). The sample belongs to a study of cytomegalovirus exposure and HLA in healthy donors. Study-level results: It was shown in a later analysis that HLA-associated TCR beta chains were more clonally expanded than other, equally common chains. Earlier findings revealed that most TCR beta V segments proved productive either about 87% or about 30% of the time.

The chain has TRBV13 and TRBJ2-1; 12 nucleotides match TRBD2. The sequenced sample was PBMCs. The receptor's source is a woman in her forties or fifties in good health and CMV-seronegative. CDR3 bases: TGTGCCAGCAGCCCATGGACTAGCGGGATTAATGAGCAGTTCTTC. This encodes CASSPWTSGINEQFF.